These T cell receptor beta chains were read from a single sample in a study of T cell responses to AZD1222 COVID-19 vaccine. Sequencing used immunoSEQ multiplex PCR; TCRdb keeps in-frame clones, though not all of them. The sample gives over 70,000 clones, roughly 90% of which show up once; about 5.2% is in the top ten. Sequenced here: peripheral blood, sampled 28 days after the second AZD1222 dose. These receptor sequences come from an adult who received the AZD1222 COVID-19 vaccine. The CDR3 runs from the conserved cysteine through the conserved F or W.

TRBJ1-5	TRBV4-1	CASSRNPSRGVPGSNQPQHF
TRBJ2-7	TRBV16	CASSQSLGGPYEQYF
TRBJ2-3	TRBV5-1	CASRTGTSGGLTDTQYF
TRBJ2-3	TRBV11-2	CASNPPSGGADTQYF
TRBJ1-1	TRBV6-2/TRBV6-3	CASSYRAGNTEAFF
TRBJ1-4	TRBV6-5	CASSYFGSRGNEKLFF
TRBJ2-2	TRBV25-1	CASSEVGEENTGELFF
TRBJ1-6	TRBV3-1/TRBV3-2	CASSPRQGDSPLHF
TRBJ1-1	TRBV3-1/TRBV3-2	CASSQGVGDTEAFF
TRBJ1-2	TRBV9	CASSPSAGTLAPYGYTF
TRBJ1-1	TRBV27	CASSLSAGLGNTEAFF
TRBJ2-7	TRBV7-9	CASSLDSVVHEQYF
TRBJ2-3	TRBV2	CATPGGDTQYF
TRBJ2-6	TRBV18	CASSPPGQHSGANVLTF
TRBJ2-2	TRBV5-1	CASSQYPSTSGGRTGELFF
TRBJ1-2	TRBV6-5	CASRTRDTGNYGYTF
TRBJ2-3	TRBV15	CATSTVGISLGRVTDTQYF
TRBJ1-4	TRBV20-1	CSARNNEKLFF
TRBJ1-2	TRBV6-2/TRBV6-3	CASSNRVGYGYTF
TRBJ2-2	TRBV5-4	CASTPGQGMLNTGELFF
TRBJ1-2	TRBV27	CASSLRTGRRYGYTF
TRBJ1-2	TRBV27	CASSLGGGHYGYTF
TRBJ1-1	TRBV6-5	CASWVLTNTEAFF
TRBJ1-5	TRBV18	CASSPTRDQPQHF
TRBJ2-1	TRBV5-1	CASSSAGTHGSYNEQFF
TRBJ2-2	TRBV11-3	CASSKQGFTGELFF
TRBJ2-7	TRBV19	CASSGRDNSYEQYF
TRBJ1-1	TRBV6-5	CANYPGAGYTEAFF
TRBJ2-3	TRBV6-5	CASSYGGGATDTQYF
TRBJ1-1	TRBV2	CASKDPPNTEAFF
TRBJ2-5	TRBV28	CASSLSPGRGDETQYF
TRBJ1-2	TRBV9	CASSAREEVEMSYGYTF
TRBJ2-3	TRBV6-5	CASGGLDSDTQYF
TRBJ2-3	TRBV9	CASQPPRTDTQYF
TRBJ2-5	TRBV4-2	CASSPLLAGQETQYF
TRBJ1-2	TRBV5-1	CASSLFGGDGYTF
TRBJ2-3	TRBV3-1/TRBV3-2	CASTPRRRGTTDTQYF
TRBJ2-2	TRBV14	CASSQGFSSGGFTGELFF
TRBJ1-2	TRBV10-3	CAISESSEGRNYGYTF
TRBJ2-3	TRBV7-9	CASSFAGAGTDTQYF